This T cell receptor beta chain was documented in a study of T cell clonality in common variable immunodeficiency. This CDR3 is built from 17 residues. Germline V lookup: CDR1 MDHEN, CDR2 SYDVKM. With 5 bases clipped from V and 5 bases from J, the junction kept 12 bases outside the gene matches. This clone was observed many times. Its specificity is not known. The sequence runs out 3 residues before the end of the CDR3; the remainder is reconstructed from the germline J gene. The table came from immunoSEQ multiplex PCR; TCRdb's copy has only in-frame clones and leaves some out. The table lists about 28,000 clones, with no singletons. Study-wide points: Compared with healthy controls, CVID subjects showed increased TCRbeta clonality, mostly in about a third. In common variable immunodeficiency, TCR beta chains reportedly carried fewer deletions and N-nucleotide insertions. The cause of increased CVID clonality remains unclear without subpopulation sequencing. Fewer TCRbeta clones were shared among CVID subjects than controls.

The sequencing input was peripheral blood mononuclear cells. The rearrangement joins TRBV28 to TRBJ2-2; 9 bases line up with TRBD2. This clonotype was sampled from a person aged 18 to 70 in good health. The part of the CDR3 DNA that was read is TGTGCCAGCAGTGGGGTCGGAAGCGGGGGGAAGACCGGGGAG. This sequence encodes CASSGVGSGGKTGE. The whole CDR3 protein is CASSGVGSGGKTGELFF. Together with reference TRBV28 and TRBJ2-2, the CDR3 gives the full variable domain: DVKVTQSSRYLVKRTGEKVFLECVQDMDHENMFWYRQDPGLGLRLIYFSYDVKMKEKGDIPEGYSVSREKKERFSLILESASTNQTSMYLCASSGVGSGGKTGELFFGEGSRLTVL.